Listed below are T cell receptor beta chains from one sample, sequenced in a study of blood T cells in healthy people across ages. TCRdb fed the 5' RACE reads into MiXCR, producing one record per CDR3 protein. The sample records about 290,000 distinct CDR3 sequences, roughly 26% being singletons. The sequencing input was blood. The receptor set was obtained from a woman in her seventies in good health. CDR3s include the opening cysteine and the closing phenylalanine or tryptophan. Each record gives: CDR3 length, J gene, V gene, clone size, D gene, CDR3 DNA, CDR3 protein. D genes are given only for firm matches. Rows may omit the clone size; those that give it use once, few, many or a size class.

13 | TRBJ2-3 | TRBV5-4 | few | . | TGTGCCGGCAGCTCCAGCAGCACAGATACGCAGTATTTT | CAGSSSSTDTQYF
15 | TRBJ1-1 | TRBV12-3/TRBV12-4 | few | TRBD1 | TGTGCCAGCACTGGAAGACAGGGCGAAAACACTGAAGCTTTCTTT | CASTGRQGENTEAFF
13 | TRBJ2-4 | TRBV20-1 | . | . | TGCAGTGCTCCAGGTCCGTCCAAAAACATTCAGTACTTC | CSAPGPSKNIQYF
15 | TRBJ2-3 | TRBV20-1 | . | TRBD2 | TGCAGTCCCGGGACTAGCGGGCGCATTGGGGATACGCAGTATTTT | CSPGTSGRIGDTQYF
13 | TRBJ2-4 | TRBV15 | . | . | TGTGCCACCACCCTAGATGGGGGTGGCATTCAGTACTTC | CATTLDGGGIQYF
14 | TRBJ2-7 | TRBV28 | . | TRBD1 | TGTGCCAGCACTCGGACAGGGAGGACCTACGAGCAGTACTTC | CASTRTGRTYEQYF
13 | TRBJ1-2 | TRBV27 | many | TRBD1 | TGTGCCAGCAGTTCGGGGACAGCATATGGCTACACCTTC | CASSSGTAYGYTF
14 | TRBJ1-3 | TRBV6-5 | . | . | TGTGCCACGGCGGGCCAAGTGTCAGGAAACACCATATATTTT | CATAGQVSGNTIYF
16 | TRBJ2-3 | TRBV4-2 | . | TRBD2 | TGTGCCAGCAGCCCCTCCGGGACTAGCGGGATAGATACGCAGTATTTT | CASSPSGTSGIDTQYF
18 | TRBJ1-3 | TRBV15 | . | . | TGTGCCACCAGCAGAGAAGGCAGGGGCTCCCGCTACGGAAACACCATATATTTT | CATSREGRGSRYGNTIYF
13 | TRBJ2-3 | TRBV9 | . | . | TGTGCCAGCAGCGTCGCAGGGGACGATACGCAGTATTTT | CASSVAGDDTQYF
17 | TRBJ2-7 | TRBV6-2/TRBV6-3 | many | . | TGTGCCAGCAGTGTCCGCCCCTCTGGGACATTCCCCTACGAGCAGTACTTC | CASSVRPSGTFPYEQYF
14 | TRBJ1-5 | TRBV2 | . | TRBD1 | TGTGCCAGCAGGGGGACAGGGAAGGGTCAGCCCCAGCATTTT | CASRGTGKGQPQHF
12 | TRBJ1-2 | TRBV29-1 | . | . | TGCAGCGTTGGAGAGGGGAGGTATGGCTACACCTTC | CSVGEGRYGYTF
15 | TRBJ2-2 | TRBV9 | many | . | TGTGCCAGCAGCTTTTACGGAGGGGGTACCGGGGAGCTGTTTTTT | CASSFYGGGTGELFF
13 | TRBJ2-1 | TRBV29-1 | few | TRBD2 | TGCAGCGTTCGAGCGGGAGGGTACAATGAGCAGTTCTTC | CSVRAGGYNEQFF
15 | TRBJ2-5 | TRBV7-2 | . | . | TGTGCCAGCACCCTAGGAAGAGCTGTTAGGGAGACCCAGTACTTC | CASTLGRAVRETQYF
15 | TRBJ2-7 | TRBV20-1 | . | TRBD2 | TGCAGTGCTAGACAGAGTCTAGCGGGATTCTACGAGCAGTACTTC | CSARQSLAGFYEQYF
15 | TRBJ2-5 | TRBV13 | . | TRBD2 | TGTGCCAGCAGTCACACACTAGCGGGCTATGAGACCCAGTACTTC | CASSHTLAGYETQYF
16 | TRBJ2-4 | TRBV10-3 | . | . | TGTGCCATCAGTGAGACTAAAAGGGGACCCAAAAACATTCAGTACTTC | CAISETKRGPKNIQYF
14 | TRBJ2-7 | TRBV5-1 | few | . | TGCGCCAGCGGGGGTGGCAACCCTCCGTACGAGCAGTACTTC | CASGGGNPPYEQYF
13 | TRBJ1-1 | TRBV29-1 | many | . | TGCAGCGTTAGAACAGGCGTCAACACTGAAGCTTTCTTT | CSVRTGVNTEAFF